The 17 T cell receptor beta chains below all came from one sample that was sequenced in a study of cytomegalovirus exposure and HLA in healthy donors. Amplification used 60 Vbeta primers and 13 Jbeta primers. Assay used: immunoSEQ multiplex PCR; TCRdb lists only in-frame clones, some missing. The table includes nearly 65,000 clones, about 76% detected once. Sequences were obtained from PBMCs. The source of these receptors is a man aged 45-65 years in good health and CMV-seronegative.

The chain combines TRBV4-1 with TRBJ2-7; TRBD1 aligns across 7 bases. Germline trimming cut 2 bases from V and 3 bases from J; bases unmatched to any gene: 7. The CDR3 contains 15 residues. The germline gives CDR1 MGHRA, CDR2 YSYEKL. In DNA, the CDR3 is TGCGCCAGCAGCCAAAGACAGGGCGATTACTACGAGCAGTACTTC. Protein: CASSQRQGDYYEQYF.

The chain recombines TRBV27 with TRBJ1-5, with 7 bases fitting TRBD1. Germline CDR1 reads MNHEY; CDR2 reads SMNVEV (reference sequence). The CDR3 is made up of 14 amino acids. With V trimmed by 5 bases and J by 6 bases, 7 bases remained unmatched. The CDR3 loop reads CASSPGTVGQPQHF. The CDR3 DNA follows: TGTGCCAGCAGTCCCGGGACAGTAGGTCAGCCCCAGCATTTT.

The CDR3: CASSDNRGFPGELFF. CDR3 in DNA: TGCGCCAGCAGTGATAACAGGGGGTTCCCCGGGGAGCTGTTTTTT. V and J are TRBV10-1 and TRBJ2-2, with TRBD1 matching over 8 bases. After removal of 3 bases from V and 6 bases from J, the junction contained 6 bases not matched to a gene. Germline values: CDR1 WNHNN, CDR2 SYGVQD (reference sequence). The CDR3 length is 15 residues.

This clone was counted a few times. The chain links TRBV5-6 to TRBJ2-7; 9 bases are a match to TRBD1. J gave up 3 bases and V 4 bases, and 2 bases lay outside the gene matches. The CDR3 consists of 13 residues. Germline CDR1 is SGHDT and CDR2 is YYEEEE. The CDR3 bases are TGTGCCAGCAGCATGACAGGGGGCTACGAGCAGTACTTC. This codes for CASSMTGGYEQYF.

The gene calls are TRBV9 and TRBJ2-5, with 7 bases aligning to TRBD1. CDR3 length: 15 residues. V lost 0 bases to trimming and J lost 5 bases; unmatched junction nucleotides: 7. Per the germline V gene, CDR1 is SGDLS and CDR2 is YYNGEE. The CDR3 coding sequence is TGTGCCAGCAGCGTAGCATCCAGGGGGTCCGAGACCCAGTACTTC. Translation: CASSVASRGSETQYF.

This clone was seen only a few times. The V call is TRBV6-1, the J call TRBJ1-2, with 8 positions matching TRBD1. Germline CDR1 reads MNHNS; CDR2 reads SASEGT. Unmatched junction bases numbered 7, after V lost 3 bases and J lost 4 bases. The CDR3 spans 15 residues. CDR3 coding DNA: TGTGCCAGCAGTGACGACAGGGGCCCAAGCTATGGCTACACCTTC. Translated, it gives CASSDDRGPSYGYTF.

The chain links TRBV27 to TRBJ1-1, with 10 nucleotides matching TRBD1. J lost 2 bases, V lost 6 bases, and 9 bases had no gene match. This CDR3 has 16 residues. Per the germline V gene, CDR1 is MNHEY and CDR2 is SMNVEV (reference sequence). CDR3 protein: CASSFDRGRPNTEAFF. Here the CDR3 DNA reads TGTGCCAGCAGCTTCGACAGGGGGCGGCCAAACACTGAAGCTTTCTTT.

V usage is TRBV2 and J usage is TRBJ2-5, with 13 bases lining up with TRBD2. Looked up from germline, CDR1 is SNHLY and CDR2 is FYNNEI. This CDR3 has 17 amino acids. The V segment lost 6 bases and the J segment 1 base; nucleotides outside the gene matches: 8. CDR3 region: CASRAGTSGALQETQYF. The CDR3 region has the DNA TGTGCCAGCAGAGCCGGGACTAGCGGGGCCCTCCAAGAGACCCAGTACTTC.

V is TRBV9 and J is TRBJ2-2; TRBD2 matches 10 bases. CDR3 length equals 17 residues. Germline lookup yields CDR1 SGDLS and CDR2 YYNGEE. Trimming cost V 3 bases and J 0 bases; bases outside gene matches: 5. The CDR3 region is CASSDLTSGANTGELFF. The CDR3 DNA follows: TGTGCCAGCAGCGATCTTACTAGCGGGGCGAACACCGGGGAGCTGTTTTTT.

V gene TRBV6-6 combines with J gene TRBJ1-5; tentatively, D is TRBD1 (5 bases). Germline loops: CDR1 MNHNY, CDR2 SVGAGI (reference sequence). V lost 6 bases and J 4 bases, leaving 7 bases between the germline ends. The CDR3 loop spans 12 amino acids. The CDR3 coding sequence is TGTGCCAGCAGGCAGGGTAATCAGCCCCAGCATTTT. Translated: CASRQGNQPQHF.

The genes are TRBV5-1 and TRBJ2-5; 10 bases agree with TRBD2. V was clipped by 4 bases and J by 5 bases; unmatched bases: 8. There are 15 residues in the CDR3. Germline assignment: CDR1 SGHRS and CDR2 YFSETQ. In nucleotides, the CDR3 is TGCGCCAGCAGCGTTAGCGGGGGGTACGATGAGACCCAGTACTTC. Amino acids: CASSVSGGYDETQYF.

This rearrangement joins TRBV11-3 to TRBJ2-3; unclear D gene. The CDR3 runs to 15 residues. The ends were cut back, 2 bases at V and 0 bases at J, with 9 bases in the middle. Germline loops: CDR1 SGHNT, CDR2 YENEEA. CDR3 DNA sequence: TGTGCCAGCAGCTTATCTGCAGGAAGCACAGATACGCAGTATTTT. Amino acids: CASSLSAGSTDTQYF.

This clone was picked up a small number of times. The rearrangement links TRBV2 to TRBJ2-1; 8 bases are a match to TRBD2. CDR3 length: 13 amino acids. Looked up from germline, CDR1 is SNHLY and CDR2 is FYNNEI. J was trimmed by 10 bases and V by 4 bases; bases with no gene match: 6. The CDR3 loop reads CASSVAGGIEQFF. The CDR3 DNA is TGTGCCAGCAGTGTGGCGGGGGGCATAGAGCAGTTCTTC.

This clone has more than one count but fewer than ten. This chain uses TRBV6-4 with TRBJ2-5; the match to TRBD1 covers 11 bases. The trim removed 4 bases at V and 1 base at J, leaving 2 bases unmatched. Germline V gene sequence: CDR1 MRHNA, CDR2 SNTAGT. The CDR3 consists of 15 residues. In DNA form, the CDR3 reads TGTGCCAGCAGTGCCGGGACAGGGGGCCAAGAGACCCAGTACTTC. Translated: CASSAGTGGQETQYF.

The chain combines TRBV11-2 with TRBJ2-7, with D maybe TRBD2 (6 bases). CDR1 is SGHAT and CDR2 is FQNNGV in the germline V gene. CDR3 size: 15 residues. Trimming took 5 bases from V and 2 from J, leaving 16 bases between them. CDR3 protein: CASSGLRRRAYEQYF. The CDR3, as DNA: TGTGCCAGCAGCGGGTTAAGACGGAGGGCCTACGAGCAGTACTTC.

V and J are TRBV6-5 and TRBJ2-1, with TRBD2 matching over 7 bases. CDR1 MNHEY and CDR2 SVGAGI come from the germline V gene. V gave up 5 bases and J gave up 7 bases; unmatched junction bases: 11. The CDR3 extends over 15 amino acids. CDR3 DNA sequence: TGTGCCAGCAGTACTACTAGCGCCGGGGGGAATGAGCAGTTCTTC. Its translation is CASSTTSAGGNEQFF.

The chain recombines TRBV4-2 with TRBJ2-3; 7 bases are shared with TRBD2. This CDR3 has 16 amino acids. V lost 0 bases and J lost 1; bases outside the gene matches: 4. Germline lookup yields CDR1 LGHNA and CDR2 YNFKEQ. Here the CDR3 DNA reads TGTGCCAGCAGCCAAGATCGGGGGGTGGGCACAGATACGCAGTATTTT. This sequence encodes CASSQDRGVGTDTQYF.